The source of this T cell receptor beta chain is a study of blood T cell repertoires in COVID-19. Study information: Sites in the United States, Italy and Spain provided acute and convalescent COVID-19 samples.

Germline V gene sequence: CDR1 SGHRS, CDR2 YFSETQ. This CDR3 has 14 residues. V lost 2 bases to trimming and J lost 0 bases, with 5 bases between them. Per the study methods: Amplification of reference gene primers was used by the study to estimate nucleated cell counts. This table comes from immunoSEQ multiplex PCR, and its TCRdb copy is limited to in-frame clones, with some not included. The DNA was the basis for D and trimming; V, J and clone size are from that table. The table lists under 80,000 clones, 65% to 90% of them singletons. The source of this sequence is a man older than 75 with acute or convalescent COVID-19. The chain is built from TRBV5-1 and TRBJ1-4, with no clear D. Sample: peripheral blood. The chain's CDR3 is CASSLRATNEKLFF. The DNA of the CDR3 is TGCGCCAGCAGCTTACGGGCAACTAATGAAAAACTGTTTTTT.